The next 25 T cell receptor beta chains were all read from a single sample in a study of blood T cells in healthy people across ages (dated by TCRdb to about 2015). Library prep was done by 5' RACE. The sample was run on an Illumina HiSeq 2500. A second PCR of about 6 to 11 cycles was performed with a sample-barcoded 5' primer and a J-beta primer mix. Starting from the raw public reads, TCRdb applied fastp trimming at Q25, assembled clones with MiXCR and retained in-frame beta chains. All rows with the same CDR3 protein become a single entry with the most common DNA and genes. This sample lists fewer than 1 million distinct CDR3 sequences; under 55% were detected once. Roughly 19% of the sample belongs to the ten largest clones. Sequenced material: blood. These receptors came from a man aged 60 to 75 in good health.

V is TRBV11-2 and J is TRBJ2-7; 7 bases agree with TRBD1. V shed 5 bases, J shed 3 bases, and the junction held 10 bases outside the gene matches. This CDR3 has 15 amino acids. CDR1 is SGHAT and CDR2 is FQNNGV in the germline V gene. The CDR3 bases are TGTGCCAGCAGCCCAGGCAGCAGGACAGGCTACGAGCAGTACTTC. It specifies CASSPGSRTGYEQYF.

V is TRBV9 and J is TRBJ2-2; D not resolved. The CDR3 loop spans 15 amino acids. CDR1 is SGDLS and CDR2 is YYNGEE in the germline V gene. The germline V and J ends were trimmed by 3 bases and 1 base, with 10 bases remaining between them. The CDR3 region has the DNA TGTGCCAGCAGCGCTAATCTCGGGAACACCGGGGAGCTGTTTTTT. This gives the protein CASSANLGNTGELFF.

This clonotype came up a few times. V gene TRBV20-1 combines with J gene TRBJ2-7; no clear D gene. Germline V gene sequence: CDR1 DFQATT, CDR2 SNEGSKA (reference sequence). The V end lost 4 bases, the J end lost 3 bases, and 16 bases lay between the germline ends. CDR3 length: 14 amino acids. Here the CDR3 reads CSAIQELHIYEQYF. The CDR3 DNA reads TGCAGTGCTATTCAGGAGCTTCATATCTACGAGCAGTACTTC.

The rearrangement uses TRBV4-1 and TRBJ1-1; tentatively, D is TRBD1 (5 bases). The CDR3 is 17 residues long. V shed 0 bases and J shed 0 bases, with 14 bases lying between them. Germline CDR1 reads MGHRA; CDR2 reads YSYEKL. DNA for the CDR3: TGCGCCAGCAGCCAAGACCGAAACAGGCTAGTGAACACTGAAGCTTTCTTT. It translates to CASSQDRNRLVNTEAFF.

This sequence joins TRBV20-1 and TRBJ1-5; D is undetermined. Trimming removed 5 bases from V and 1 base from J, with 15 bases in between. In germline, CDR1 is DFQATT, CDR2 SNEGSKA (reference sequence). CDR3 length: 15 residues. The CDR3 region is CSASPRPASNQPQHF. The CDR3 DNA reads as TGCAGTGCTTCCCCGCGGCCCGCGAGCAATCAGCCCCAGCATTTT.

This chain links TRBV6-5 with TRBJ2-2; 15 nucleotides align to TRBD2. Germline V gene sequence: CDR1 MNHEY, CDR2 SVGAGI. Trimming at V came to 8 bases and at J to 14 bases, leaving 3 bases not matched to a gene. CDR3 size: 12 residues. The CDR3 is CASGTSGGPLFF. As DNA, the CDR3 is TGTGCCAGCGGGACTAGCGGGGGGCCCCTGTTTTTT.

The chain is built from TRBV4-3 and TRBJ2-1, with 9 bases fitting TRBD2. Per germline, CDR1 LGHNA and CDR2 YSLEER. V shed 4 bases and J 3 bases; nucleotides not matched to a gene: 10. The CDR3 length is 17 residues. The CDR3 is CASSRELGLAVYNEQFF. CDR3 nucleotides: TGCGCCAGCAGCCGCGAATTGGGACTAGCCGTCTACAATGAGCAGTTCTTC.

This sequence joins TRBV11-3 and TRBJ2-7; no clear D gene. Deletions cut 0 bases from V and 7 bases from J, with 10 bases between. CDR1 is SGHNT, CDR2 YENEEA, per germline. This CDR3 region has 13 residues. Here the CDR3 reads CASSLDRHNEQYF. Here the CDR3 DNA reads TGTGCCAGCAGCTTAGATCGGCACAATGAGCAGTACTTC. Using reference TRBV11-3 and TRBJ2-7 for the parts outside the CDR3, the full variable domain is EAGVVQSPRYKIIEKKQPVAFWCNPISGHNTLYWYLQNLGQGPELLIRYENEEAVDDSQLPKDRFSAERLKGVDSTLKIQPAELGDSAVYLCASSLDRHNEQYFGPGTRLTVT.

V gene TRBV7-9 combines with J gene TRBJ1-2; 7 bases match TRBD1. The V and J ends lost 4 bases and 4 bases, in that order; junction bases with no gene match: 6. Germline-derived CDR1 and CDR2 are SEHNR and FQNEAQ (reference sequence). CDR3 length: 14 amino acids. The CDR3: CASSYQGGVYGYTF. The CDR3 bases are TGTGCCAGCAGCTACCAGGGGGGGGTCTATGGCTACACCTTC.

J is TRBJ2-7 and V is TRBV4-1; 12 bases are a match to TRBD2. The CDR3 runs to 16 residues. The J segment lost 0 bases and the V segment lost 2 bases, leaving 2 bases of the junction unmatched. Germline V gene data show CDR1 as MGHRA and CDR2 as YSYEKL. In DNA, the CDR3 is TGCGCCAGCAGCCAACCGACTAGCGGGAGCTCCTACGAGCAGTACTTC. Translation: CASSQPTSGSSYEQYF.

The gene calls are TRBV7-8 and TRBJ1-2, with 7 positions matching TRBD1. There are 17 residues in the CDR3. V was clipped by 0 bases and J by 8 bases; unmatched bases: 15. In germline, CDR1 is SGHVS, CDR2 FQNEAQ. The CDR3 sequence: CASSLAQGGNRAIGYTF. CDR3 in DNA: TGTGCCAGCAGCTTAGCGCAGGGGGGCAACAGGGCTATCGGCTACACCTTC.

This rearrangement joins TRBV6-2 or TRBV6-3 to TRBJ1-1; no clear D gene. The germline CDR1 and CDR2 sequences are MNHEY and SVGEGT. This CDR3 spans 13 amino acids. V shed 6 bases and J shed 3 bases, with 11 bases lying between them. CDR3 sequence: CASRYRLDTEAFF. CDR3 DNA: TGTGCCAGCAGATACCGGCTGGACACTGAAGCTTTCTTT.

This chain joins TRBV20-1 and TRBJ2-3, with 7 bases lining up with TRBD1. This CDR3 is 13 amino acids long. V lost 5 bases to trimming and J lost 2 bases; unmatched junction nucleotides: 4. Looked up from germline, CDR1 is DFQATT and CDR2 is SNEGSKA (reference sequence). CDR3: CSAPGTDTDTQYF. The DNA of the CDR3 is TGCAGTGCTCCCGGGACAGACACAGATACGCAGTATTTT.

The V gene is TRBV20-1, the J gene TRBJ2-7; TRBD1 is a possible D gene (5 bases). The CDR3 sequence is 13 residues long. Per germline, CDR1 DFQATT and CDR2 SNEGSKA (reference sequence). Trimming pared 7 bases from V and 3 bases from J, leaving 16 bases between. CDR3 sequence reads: CSVVGQGRYEQYF. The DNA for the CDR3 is TGCAGTGTTGTGGGCCAGGGTCGCTACGAGCAGTACTTC.

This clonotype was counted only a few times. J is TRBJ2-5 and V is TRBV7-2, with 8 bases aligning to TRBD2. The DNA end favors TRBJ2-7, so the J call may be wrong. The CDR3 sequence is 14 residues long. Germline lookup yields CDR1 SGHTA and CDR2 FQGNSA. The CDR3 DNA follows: TGTGCCAGCAGCTTTAGCGGGATGGGGCTCGAGCAGTACTTC. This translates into CASSFSGMGLEQYF.

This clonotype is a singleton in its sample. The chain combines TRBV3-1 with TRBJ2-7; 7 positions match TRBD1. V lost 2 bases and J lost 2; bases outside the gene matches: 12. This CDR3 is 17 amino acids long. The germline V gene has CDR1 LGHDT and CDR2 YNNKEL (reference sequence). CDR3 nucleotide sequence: TGTGCCAGCAGCCAACGCTTACATGAGGGGGCAACCTACGAGCAGTACTTC. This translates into CASSQRLHEGATYEQYF.

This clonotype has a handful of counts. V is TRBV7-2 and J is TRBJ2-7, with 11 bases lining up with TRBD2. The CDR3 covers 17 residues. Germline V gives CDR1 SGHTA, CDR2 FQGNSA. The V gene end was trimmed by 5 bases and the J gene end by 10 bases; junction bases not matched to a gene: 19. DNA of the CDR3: TGTGCCAGCAGCCACCCCGGACTAGCGGGCGGAACCGGGGCCCAGTACTTC. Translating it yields CASSHPGLAGGTGAQYF.

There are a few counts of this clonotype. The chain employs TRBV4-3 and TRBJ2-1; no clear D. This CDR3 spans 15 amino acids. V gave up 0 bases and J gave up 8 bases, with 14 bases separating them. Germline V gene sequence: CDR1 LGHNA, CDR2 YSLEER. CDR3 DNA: TGCGCCAGCAGCCAAGATGGGCCAACTTTCCATGAGCAGTTCTTC. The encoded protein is CASSQDGPTFHEQFF.

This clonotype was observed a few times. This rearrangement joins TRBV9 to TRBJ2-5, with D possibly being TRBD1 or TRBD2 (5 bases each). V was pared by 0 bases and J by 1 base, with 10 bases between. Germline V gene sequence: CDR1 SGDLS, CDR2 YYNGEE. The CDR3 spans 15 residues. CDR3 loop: CASSVDGALQETQYF. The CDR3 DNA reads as TGTGCCAGCAGCGTAGACGGGGCCCTCCAAGAGACCCAGTACTTC.

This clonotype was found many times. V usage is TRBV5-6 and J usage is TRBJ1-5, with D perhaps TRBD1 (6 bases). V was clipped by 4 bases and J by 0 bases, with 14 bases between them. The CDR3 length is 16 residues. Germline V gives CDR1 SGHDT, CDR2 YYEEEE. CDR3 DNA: TGTGCCAGCAGCGCACAGGGTCAATATAGCAATCAGCCCCAGCATTTT. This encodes CASSAQGQYSNQPQHF. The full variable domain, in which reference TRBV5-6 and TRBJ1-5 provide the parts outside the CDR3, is DAGVTQSPTHLIKTRGQQVTLRCSPKSGHDTVSWYQQALGQGPQFIFQYYEEEERQRGNFPDRFSGHQFPNYSSELNVNALLLGDSALYLCASSAQGQYSNQPQHFGDGTRLSIL.

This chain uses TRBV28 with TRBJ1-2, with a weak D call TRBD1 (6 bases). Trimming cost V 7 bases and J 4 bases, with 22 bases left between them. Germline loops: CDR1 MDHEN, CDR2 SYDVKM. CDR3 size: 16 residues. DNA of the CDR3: TGTGCCAGCATCCTTCGGGCGGGGGGGGCCCGCTATGGCTACACCTTC. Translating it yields CASILRAGGARYGYTF.

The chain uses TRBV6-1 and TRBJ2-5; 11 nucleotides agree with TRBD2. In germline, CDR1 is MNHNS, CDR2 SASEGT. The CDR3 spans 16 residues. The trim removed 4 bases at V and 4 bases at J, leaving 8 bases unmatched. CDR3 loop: CASSGSRLAGRETQYF. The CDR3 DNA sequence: TGTGCCAGCAGTGGCTCTCGACTAGCGGGGCGAGAGACCCAGTACTTC.

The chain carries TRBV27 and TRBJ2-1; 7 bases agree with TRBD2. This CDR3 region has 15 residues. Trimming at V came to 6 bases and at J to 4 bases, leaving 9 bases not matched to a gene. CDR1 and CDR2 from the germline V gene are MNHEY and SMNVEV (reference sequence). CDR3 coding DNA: TGTGCCAGCAGACGCGGGGGAAACGCTTACAATGAGCAGTTCTTC. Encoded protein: CASRRGGNAYNEQFF.

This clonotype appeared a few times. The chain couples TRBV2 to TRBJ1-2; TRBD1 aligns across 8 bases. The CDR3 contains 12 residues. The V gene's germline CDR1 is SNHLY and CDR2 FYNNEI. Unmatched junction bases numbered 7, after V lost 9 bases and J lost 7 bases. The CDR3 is CASRAGGGGYTF. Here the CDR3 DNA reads TGTGCCAGTAGGGCAGGGGGCGGTGGCTACACCTTC.

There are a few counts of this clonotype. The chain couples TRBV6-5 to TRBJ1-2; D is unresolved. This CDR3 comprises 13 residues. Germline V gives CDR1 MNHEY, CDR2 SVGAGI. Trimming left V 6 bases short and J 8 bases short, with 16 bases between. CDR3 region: CASRKGPTAGYTF. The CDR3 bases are TGTGCCAGCAGAAAGGGCCCTACGGCAGGCTACACCTTC.